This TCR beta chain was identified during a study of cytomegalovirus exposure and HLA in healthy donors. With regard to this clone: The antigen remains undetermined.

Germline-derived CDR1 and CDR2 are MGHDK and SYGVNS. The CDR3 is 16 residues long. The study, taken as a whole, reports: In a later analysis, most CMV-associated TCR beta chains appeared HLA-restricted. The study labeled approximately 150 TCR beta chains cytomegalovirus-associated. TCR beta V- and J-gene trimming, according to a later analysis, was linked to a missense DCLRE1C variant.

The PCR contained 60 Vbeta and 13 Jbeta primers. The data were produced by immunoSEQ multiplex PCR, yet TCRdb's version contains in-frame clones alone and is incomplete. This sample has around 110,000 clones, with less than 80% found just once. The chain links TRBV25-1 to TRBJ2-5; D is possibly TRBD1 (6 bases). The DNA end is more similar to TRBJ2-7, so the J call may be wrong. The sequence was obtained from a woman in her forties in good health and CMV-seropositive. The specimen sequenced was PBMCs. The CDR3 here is CASSEYGTTQDHEQYF. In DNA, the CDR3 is TGTGCCAGCAGTGAATATGGGACAACCCAGGACCACGAGCAGTACTTC.